This entry lists 30 T cell receptor beta chains sequenced from one sample in a study of cytomegalovirus exposure and HLA in healthy donors. Data came from immunoSEQ multiplex PCR; TCRdb stores just in-frame clones and leaves some out. The table shows roughly 100,000 clones, with 75% to 90% occurring only once. Sequenced material: PBMCs. The receptors here all came from a man younger than 35 in good health and CMV-seropositive.

The chain links TRBV28 to TRBJ2-7, with D possibly matching TRBD1 (6 bases). CDR1 MDHEN and CDR2 SYDVKM come from the germline V gene. This CDR3 region has 17 residues. V lost 5 bases, J lost 3 bases, and 23 bases lay in between. CDR3 DNA sequence: TGTGCCAGCAGTCCCGGGTCACAGGGCGTTCTTTTCTACGAGCAGTACGTC. This gives the protein CASSPGSQGVLFYEQYV.

The rearrangement joins TRBV6-5 to TRBJ2-3; 7 bases line up with TRBD2. The CDR3 contains 16 residues. Germline assignment: CDR1 MNHEY and CDR2 SVGAGI. The J segment lost 0 bases and the V segment lost 0 bases, leaving 3 bases of the junction unmatched. CDR3 residues: CASSYSGGLSTDTQYF. The CDR3 DNA reads as TGTGCCAGCAGTTACTCGGGGGGGTTGAGCACAGATACGCAGTATTTT.

This chain joins TRBV30 and TRBJ2-7; 7 bases align to TRBD1. Germline-derived CDR1 and CDR2 are GTSNPN and SVGIG (reference sequence). V shed 4 bases and J 6 bases; nucleotides not matched to a gene: 9. The CDR3 has 13 amino acids. CDR3 in DNA: TGTGCCTGGATGAATAGGGGGCTCCGCGAGCAGTACTTC. Residues: CAWMNRGLREQYF.

The sample holds a few counts of this clone. V and J are TRBV6-1 and TRBJ2-3, with D possibly being TRBD2 (6 bases). Germline-derived CDR1 and CDR2 are MNHNS and SASEGT. V shed 0 bases and J shed 6 bases, with 16 bases lying between them. CDR3 length: 16 amino acids. CDR3 protein: CASSEAIGGAPDTQYF. The CDR3 DNA follows: TGTGCCAGCAGTGAAGCGATCGGAGGGGCGCCGGATACGCAGTATTTT.

The J gene is TRBJ1-1, the V gene TRBV2, with 7 bases matching TRBD1. The CDR3 is made up of 14 amino acids. Losses at the gene ends were 8 bases for V and 1 base for J; bases not matched to a gene: 7. The germline gives CDR1 SNHLY, CDR2 FYNNEI. The CDR3 sequence is CASRAGTANTEAFF. As DNA, the CDR3 is TGTGCCAGCCGGGCGGGGACAGCGAACACTGAAGCTTTCTTT.

The chain has TRBV27 and TRBJ1-2, with 9 bases lining up with TRBD1. CDR3 length: 15 amino acids. V dropped 7 bases and J dropped 2; count of bases not matched to a gene: 8. Per germline, CDR1 MNHEY and CDR2 SMNVEV (reference sequence). CDR3 amino acids: CASTRTGGANYGYTF. The CDR3 DNA reads as TGTGCCAGCACCCGAACAGGGGGCGCAAACTATGGCTACACCTTC.

The chain combines TRBV6-1 with TRBJ2-5, with D perhaps TRBD2 (5 bases). With 1 base removed from V and 5 bases from J, the gap between germline ends came to 14 bases. The germline V gene encodes CDR1 MNHNS and CDR2 SASEGT. The CDR3 has 15 residues. CDR3 nucleotide sequence: TGTGCCAGCAGTGAAGAGCGGCTTCCGAGGGAGACCCAGTACTTC. Its protein product is CASSEERLPRETQYF.

V usage is TRBV27 and J usage is TRBJ1-2; 8 bases fit TRBD1. There are 18 residues in the CDR3. Trimming cost V 5 bases and J 5 bases; bases outside gene matches: 19. Germline CDR1 reads MNHEY; CDR2 reads SMNVEV (reference sequence). The CDR3 is CASSNMNSRGRLEYGYTF. CDR3 DNA: TGTGCCAGCAGTAATATGAATTCCAGGGGGCGTCTAGAATATGGCTACACCTTC.

CDR3 bases: TGTGCCACCAGCAGAGGGCAGGGGTACGAAAAACTGTTTTTT. Amino acid sequence: CATSRGQGYEKLFF. The chain has TRBV15 and TRBJ1-4; tentatively, D is TRBD1 (6 bases). Trimming left V 1 base short and J 8 bases short, with 11 bases between. The CDR3 contains 14 residues. CDR1 and CDR2 (germline): LNHNV, YYDKDF (reference sequence).

The rearrangement joins TRBV19 to TRBJ2-7; 7 nucleotides agree with TRBD1. V dropped 7 bases and J dropped 2; count of bases not matched to a gene: 5. This CDR3 is built from 13 residues. Germline V lookup: CDR1 LNHDA, CDR2 SQIVND (reference sequence). CDR3 bases: TGTGCCAGTACAAGGGGGCCCACCTACGAGCAGTACTTC. Its translation: CASTRGPTYEQYF.

V is TRBV5-1 and J is TRBJ2-7; possibly TRBD2 for D (6 bases). Trimming removed 3 bases at V and 4 bases at J, with 14 bases between. Per the germline V gene, CDR1 is SGHRS and CDR2 is YFSETQ. The CDR3 runs 14 residues. The CDR3 sequence: CASSSAGTPYEQYF. The CDR3 region has the DNA TGCGCCAGCAGCTCGGCCGGGACTCCATACGAGCAGTACTTC.

This clone occurred once. The V gene is TRBV4-1, the J gene TRBJ2-1, with TRBD2 matching over 11 bases. Germline V lookup: CDR1 MGHRA, CDR2 YSYEKL. Germline trimming cut 3 bases from V and 7 bases from J; bases unmatched to any gene: 5. This CDR3 spans 15 amino acids. DNA of the CDR3: TGCGCCAGCAGCCAGAGACTAGCGGGATATAATGAGCAGTTCTTC. Translation gives CASSQRLAGYNEQFF.

V gene TRBV7-3 combines with J gene TRBJ1-1; D might be TRBD1 (6 bases). The V and J ends lost 5 bases and 5 bases respectively, with 15 bases between them. Per germline, CDR1 SGHTA and CDR2 FQGTGA. The CDR3 totals 14 residues. CDR3 sequence: CASSQHGGRTEAFF. For the CDR3, the DNA is TGTGCCAGCAGCCAACACGGGGGGCGGACTGAAGCTTTCTTT. Complete variable domain (other parts from reference TRBV7-3 and TRBJ1-1): GAGVSQTPSNKVTEKGKYVELRCDPISGHTALYWYRQSLGQGPEFLIYFQGTGAADDSGLPNDRFFAVRPEGSVSTLKIQRTERGDSAVYLCASSQHGGRTEAFFGQGTRLTVV.

Here the CDR3 reads CASSLSGEKLFF. The CDR3 region has the DNA TGTGCCAGCAGTCTGTCAGGGGAAAAACTGTTTTTT. The chain employs TRBV27 and TRBJ1-4; D might be TRBD1 (5 bases). Looked up from germline, CDR1 is MNHEY and CDR2 is SMNVEV (reference sequence). The V end was cut by 5 bases, the J end by 8 bases, with 9 bases between. The CDR3 has 12 residues.

V gene TRBV28 combines with J gene TRBJ2-7; D is perhaps TRBD2 (5 bases). The germline V gene has CDR1 MDHEN and CDR2 SYDVKM. The CDR3 runs 14 residues. V lost 2 bases and J 2 bases, leaving 10 bases between the germline ends. The CDR3 nucleotides are TGTGCCAGCAGTTTAAGCCGGGGTCCCTACGAGCAGTACGTC. The encoded protein is CASSLSRGPYEQYV.

The chain carries TRBV30 and TRBJ1-3; D is unresolved. Germline V gene sequence: CDR1 GTSNPN, CDR2 SVGIG (reference sequence). V lost 7 bases and J lost 0, with 16 bases in between. The CDR3 consists of 15 residues. CDR3: CAYQEGGSSGNTIYF. The CDR3, as DNA: TGTGCCTACCAAGAAGGAGGAAGCTCTGGAAACACCATATATTTT.

The chain recombines TRBV15 with TRBJ2-1, with 8 bases lining up with TRBD1. The germline CDR1 and CDR2 sequences are LNHNV and YYDKDF (reference sequence). V dropped 6 bases and J dropped 3; count of bases not matched to a gene: 13. This CDR3 is built from 17 residues. The chain's CDR3 is CATSPRDGTGIYNEQFF. The CDR3 DNA sequence: TGTGCCACCAGTCCGAGGGACGGGACAGGCATCTACAATGAGCAGTTCTTC.

The chain joins TRBV15 to TRBJ2-1, with TRBD2 identical over 11 bases. V dropped 4 bases and J dropped 0; count of bases not matched to a gene: 5. From germline, CDR1 is LNHNV and CDR2 YYDKDF (reference sequence). This CDR3 is 17 amino acids long. The DNA of the CDR3 is TGTGCCACCAGCACACTAGCGGGAGCGACCTCCTACAATGAGCAGTTCTTC. Translating it yields CATSTLAGATSYNEQFF.

The V and J genes are TRBV6-4 and TRBJ2-1; D possibly corresponds to TRBD1 (6 bases). CDR3 size: 14 residues. V gave up 5 bases and J gave up 0 bases, with 8 bases separating them. Germline CDR1 is MRHNA and CDR2 is SNTAGT. This CDR3 reads CASSRDNSYNEQFF. CDR3 coding DNA: TGTGCCAGCAGTCGGGACAACTCCTACAATGAGCAGTTCTTC.

The rearrangement joins TRBV5-1 to TRBJ1-2; TRBD1 matches 8 bases. This CDR3 is 15 amino acids long. V lost 5 bases, J lost 3 bases, and 9 bases stayed unmatched. CDR1 is SGHRS and CDR2 is YFSETQ in the germline V gene. Here the CDR3 DNA reads TGCGCCAGCAGAGATATGGACAGGGAGTACTATGGCTACACCTTC. Amino acid sequence: CASRDMDREYYGYTF. Full variable domain (missing parts from reference TRBV5-1 and TRBJ1-2): KAGVTQTPRYLIKTRGQQVTLSCSPISGHRSVSWYQQTPGQGLQFLFEYFSETQRNKGNFPGRFSGRQFSNSRSEMNVSTLELGDSALYLCASRDMDREYYGYTFGSGTRLTVV.

This clone has more than one count but fewer than ten. CDR3: CASSPDRSYEQYF. The CDR3, as DNA: TGTGCCAGCAGCCCCGACAGGTCCTACGAGCAGTACTTC. The rearrangement joins TRBV28 to TRBJ2-7, with D possibly being TRBD1 (6 bases). The V and J ends lost 6 bases and 1 base respectively, with 10 bases between them. The germline gives CDR1 MDHEN, CDR2 SYDVKM. This CDR3 spans 13 amino acids.

The chain combines TRBV7-8 with TRBJ2-1, with D perhaps matching TRBD2 (6 bases). Looked up from germline, CDR1 is SGHVS and CDR2 is FQNEAQ. The length of the CDR3 is 14 residues. V gave up 8 bases and J gave up 9 bases, with 20 bases separating them. The CDR3 loop reads CASSVRTGVGEQFF. DNA of the CDR3: TGTGCCAGCTCCGTTCGAACGGGAGTGGGTGAGCAGTTCTTC.

In this sample, this clone turned up a few times. V usage is TRBV25-1 and J usage is TRBJ2-7, with D possibly being TRBD2 (6 bases). This CDR3 region has 14 residues. The V end was cut by 3 bases, the J end by 4 bases, with 13 bases between. The germline CDR1 and CDR2 sequences are MGHDK and SYGVNS. Here the CDR3 DNA reads TGTGCCAGCAGTGAGGGGGGTGGCCCATACGAGCAGTACTTC. Translation gives CASSEGGGPYEQYF.

This clone was seen many times. CDR3 region: CASSYGREVSEQYF. DNA for the CDR3: TGTGCCAGCAGTTACGGGCGGGAGGTTTCCGAGCAGTACTTC. The V call is TRBV6-6, the J call TRBJ2-7, with 8 bases fitting TRBD2. Germline V CDR1 and CDR2: MNHNY, SVGAGI (reference sequence). The CDR3 spans 14 residues. J lost 6 bases, V lost 2 bases, and 6 bases had no gene match.

This clone has more than one count but fewer than ten. The chain is built from TRBV5-1 and TRBJ2-5, with TRBD2 matching 15 bases. Trimming took 3 bases from V and 12 from J; bases not matched to a gene: 6. Looked up from germline, CDR1 is SGHRS and CDR2 is YFSETQ. This CDR3 contains 14 residues. The CDR3 region is CASSSGLAGGPEYF. The CDR3 bases are TGCGCCAGCAGCTCAGGACTAGCGGGAGGGCCGGAGTACTTC.

The chain is built from TRBV11-2 and TRBJ1-4, with D tentatively TRBD1 (6 bases). The germline CDR1 and CDR2 sequences are SGHAT and FQNNGV. The CDR3 length is 15 residues. Trimming removed 3 bases at V and 7 bases at J, with 15 bases between. The CDR3 loop reads CASSFITGKGEKLFF. The CDR3, as DNA: TGTGCCAGCAGCTTTATTACAGGGAAAGGTGAAAAACTGTTTTTT.

This clone was detected a few times. V gene TRBV6-1 combines with J gene TRBJ2-7; 8 bases are shared with TRBD2. V gave up 4 bases and J gave up 4 bases; unmatched junction bases: 9. The germline V gene has CDR1 MNHNS and CDR2 SASEGT. The CDR3 has 15 amino acids. This CDR3 is CASSVMAGGPYEQYV. CDR3 nucleotides: TGTGCCAGCAGTGTTATGGCGGGGGGCCCATACGAGCAGTACGTC.

This clone has only a few counts. Other DNA sequences in the same sample also yield this CDR3. The gene calls are TRBV27 and TRBJ2-5; no definite D call. Trimming took off 5 bases at V and 0 bases at J, with 4 bases between the two ends. The CDR3 has 12 residues. Per the germline V gene, CDR1 is MNHEY and CDR2 is SMNVEV (reference sequence). The CDR3 coding sequence is TGTGCCAGCAGTCCAAACCAAGAGACCCAGTACTTC. Translation gives CASSPNQETQYF.

This chain joins TRBV28 and TRBJ1-1; D is possibly TRBD1 (5 bases). CDR3 length: 14 amino acids. Germline loops: CDR1 MDHEN, CDR2 SYDVKM. With 4 bases removed from V and 2 bases from J, the gap between germline ends came to 11 bases. The CDR3 sequence: CASSWFRENTEAFF. CDR3 coding DNA: TGTGCCAGCAGTTGGTTCAGGGAAAACACTGAAGCTTTCTTT.

V gene TRBV4-2 combines with J gene TRBJ2-2, with no clear D. Per the germline V gene, CDR1 is LGHNA and CDR2 is YNFKEQ. This CDR3 region has 16 residues. V lost 0 bases and J 3 bases, leaving 11 bases between the germline ends. CDR3 sequence: CASSQESESYTGELFF. The CDR3, as DNA: TGTGCCAGCAGCCAAGAAAGCGAAAGCTACACCGGGGAGCTGTTTTTT.